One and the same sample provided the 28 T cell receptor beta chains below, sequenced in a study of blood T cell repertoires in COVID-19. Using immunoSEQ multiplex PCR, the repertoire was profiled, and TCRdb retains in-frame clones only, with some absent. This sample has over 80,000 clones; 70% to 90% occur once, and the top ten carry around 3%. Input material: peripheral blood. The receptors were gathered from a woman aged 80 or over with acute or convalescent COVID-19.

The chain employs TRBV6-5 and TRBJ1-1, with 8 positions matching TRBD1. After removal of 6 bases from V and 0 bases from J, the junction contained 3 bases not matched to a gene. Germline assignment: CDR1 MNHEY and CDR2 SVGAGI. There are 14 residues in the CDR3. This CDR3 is CASSLDRVNTEAFF. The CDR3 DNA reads TGTGCCAGCAGCCTGGACAGGGTGAACACTGAAGCTTTCTTT.

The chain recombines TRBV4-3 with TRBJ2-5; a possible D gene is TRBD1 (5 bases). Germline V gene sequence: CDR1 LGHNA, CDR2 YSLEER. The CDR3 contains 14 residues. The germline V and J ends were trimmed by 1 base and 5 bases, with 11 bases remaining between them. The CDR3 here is CASSQGGPMETQYF. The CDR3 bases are TGCGCCAGCAGCCAAGGGGGCCCGATGGAGACCCAGTACTTC.

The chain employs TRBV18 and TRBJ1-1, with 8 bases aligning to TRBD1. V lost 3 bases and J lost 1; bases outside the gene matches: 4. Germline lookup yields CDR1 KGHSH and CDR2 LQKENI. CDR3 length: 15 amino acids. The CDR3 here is CASSPSRGPNTEAFF. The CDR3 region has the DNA TGTGCCAGCTCACCGTCCAGGGGGCCGAACACTGAAGCTTTCTTT.

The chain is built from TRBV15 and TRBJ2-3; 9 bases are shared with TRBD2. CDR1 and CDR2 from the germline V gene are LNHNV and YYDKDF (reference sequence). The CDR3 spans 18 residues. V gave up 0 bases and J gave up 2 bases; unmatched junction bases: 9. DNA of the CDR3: TGTGCCACCAGCAGAGATCTCGCGGGAGGGCTGAACACAGATACGCAGTATTTT. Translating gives CATSRDLAGGLNTDTQYF.

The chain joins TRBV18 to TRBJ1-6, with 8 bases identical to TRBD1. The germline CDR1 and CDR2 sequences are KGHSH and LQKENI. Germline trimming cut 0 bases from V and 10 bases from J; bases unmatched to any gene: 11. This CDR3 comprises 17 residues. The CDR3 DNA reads TGTGCCAGCTCACCACCGGTCCCCGGACAGGGCCGATCACCCCTCCACTTT. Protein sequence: CASSPPVPGQGRSPLHF.

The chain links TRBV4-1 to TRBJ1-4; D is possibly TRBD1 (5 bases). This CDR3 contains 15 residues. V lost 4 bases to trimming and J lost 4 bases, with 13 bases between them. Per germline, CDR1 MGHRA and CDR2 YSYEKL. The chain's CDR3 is CASSPREGLNEKLFF. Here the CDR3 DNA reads TGCGCCAGCAGCCCCCGGGAGGGGCTTAATGAAAAACTGTTTTTT.

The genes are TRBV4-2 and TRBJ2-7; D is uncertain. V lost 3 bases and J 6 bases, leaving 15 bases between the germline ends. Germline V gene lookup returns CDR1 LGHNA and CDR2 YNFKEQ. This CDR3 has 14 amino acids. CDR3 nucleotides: TGTGCCAGCAGCCAGGCGTTAGCTTCGGGCGAGCAGTACTTC. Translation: CASSQALASGEQYF.

CDR3 nucleotide sequence: TGTGCCAGCAGCCCCTATAGGACAGGGATCGGCTACACCTTC. Protein sequence: CASSPYRTGIGYTF. The V and J genes are TRBV7-2 and TRBJ1-2; 8 bases are a match to TRBD1. The junction had 10 bases not matched to a gene; V was cut back by 5 bases and J by 8 bases. Germline loops: CDR1 SGHTA, CDR2 FQGNSA. The CDR3 totals 14 residues.

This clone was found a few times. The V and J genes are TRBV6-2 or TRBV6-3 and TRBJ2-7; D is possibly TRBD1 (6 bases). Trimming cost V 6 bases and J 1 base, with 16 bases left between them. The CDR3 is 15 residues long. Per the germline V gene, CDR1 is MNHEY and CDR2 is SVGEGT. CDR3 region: CASSLRQAASYEQYF. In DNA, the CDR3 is TGTGCCAGCAGCCTTCGACAGGCAGCATCCTACGAGCAGTACTTC.

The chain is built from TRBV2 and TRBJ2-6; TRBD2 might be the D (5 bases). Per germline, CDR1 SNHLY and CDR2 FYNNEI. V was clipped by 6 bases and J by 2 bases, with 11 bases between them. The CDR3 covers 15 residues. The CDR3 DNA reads TGTGCCAGCAGAGCAACGGGGACTGGGGCCAACGTCCTGACTTTC. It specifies CASRATGTGANVLTF.

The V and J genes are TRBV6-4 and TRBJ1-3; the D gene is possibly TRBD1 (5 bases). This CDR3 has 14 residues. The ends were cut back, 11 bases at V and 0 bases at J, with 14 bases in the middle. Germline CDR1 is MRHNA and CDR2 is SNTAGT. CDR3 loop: CAPCGACSGNTIYF. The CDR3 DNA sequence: TGTGCCCCCTGTGGGGCTTGCTCTGGAAACACCATATATTTT.

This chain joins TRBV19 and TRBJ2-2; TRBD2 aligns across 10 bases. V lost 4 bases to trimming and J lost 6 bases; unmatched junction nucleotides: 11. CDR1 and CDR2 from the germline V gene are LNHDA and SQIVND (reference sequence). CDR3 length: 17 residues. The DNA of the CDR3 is TGTGCCAGTAGTACTGCAGCGGGGGGGCCTTTGGCCGGGGAGCTGTTTTTT. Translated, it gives CASSTAAGGPLAGELFF. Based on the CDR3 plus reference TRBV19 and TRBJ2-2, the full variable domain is DGGITQSPKYLFRKEGQNVTLSCEQNLNHDAMYWYRQDPGQGLRLIYYSQIVNDFQKGDIAEGYSVSREKKESFPLTVTSAQKNPTAFYLCASSTAAGGPLAGELFFGEGSRLTVL.

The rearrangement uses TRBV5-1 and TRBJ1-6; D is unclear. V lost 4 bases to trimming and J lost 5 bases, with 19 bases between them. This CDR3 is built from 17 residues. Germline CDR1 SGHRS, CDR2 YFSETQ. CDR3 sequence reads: CASSPGSATPHNSPLHF. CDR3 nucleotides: TGCGCCAGCAGCCCGGGGTCGGCAACCCCTCATAATTCACCCCTCCACTTT.

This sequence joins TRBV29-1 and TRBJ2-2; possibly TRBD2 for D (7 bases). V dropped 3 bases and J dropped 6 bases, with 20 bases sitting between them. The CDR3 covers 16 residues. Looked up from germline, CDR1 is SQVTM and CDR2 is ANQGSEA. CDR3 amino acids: CSVERLGGAFPGELFF. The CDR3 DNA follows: TGCAGCGTTGAGCGGCTGGGGGGGGCGTTTCCCGGGGAGCTGTTTTTT.

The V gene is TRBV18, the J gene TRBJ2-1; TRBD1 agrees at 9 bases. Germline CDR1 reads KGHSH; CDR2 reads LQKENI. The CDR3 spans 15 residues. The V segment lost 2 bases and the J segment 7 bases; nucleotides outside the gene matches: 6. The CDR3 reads CASSPRTGVPNEQFF. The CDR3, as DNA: TGTGCCAGCTCACCAAGGACAGGGGTCCCTAATGAGCAGTTCTTC.

The DNA of the CDR3 is TGTGCCAGCAGATCTAGGGGGACAGTAATTTACGAGCAGTACTTC. Its protein is CASRSRGTVIYEQYF. The chain couples TRBV28 to TRBJ2-7, with 7 bases fitting TRBD1. The CDR3 totals 15 residues. The V and J ends lost 6 bases and 4 bases, in that order; junction bases with no gene match: 12. Germline V gene lookup returns CDR1 MDHEN and CDR2 SYDVKM.

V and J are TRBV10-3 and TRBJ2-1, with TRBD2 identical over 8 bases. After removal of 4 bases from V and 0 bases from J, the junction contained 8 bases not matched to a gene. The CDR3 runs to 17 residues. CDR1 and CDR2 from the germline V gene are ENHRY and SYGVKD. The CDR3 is CAISGTSRTSSYNEQFF. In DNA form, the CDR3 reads TGTGCCATCAGTGGGACTAGCAGAACTAGCTCCTACAATGAGCAGTTCTTC.

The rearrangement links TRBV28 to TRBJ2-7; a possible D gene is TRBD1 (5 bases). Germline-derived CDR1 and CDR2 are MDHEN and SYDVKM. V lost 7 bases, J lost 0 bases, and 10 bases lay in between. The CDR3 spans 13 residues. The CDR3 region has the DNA TGTGCCAGCACACAGGTACCCTCCTACGAGCAGTACTTC. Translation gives CASTQVPSYEQYF. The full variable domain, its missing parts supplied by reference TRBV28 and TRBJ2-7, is DVKVTQSSRYLVKRTGEKVFLECVQDMDHENMFWYRQDPGLGLRLIYFSYDVKMKEKGDIPEGYSVSREKKERFSLILESASTNQTSMYLCASTQVPSYEQYFGPGTRLTVT.

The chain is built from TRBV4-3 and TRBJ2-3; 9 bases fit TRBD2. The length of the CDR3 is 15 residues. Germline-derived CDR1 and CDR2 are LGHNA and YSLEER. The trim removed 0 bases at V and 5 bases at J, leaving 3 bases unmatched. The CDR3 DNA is TGCGCCAGCAGCCAAGAGGGACTAGCTGGAGATACGCAGTATTTT. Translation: CASSQEGLAGDTQYF.

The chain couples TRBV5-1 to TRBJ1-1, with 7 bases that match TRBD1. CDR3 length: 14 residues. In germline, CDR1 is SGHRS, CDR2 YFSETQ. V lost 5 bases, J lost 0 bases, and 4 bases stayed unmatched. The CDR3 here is CASRGQLVNTEAFF. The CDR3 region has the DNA TGCGCCAGCAGGGGACAGCTAGTGAACACTGAAGCTTTCTTT.

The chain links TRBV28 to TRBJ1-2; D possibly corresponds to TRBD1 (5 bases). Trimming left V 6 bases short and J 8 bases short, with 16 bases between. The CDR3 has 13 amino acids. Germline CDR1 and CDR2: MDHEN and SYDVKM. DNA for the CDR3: TGTGCCAGCAGGGTGGGAGGGGCGCGCGGCTACACCTTC. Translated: CASRVGGARGYTF.

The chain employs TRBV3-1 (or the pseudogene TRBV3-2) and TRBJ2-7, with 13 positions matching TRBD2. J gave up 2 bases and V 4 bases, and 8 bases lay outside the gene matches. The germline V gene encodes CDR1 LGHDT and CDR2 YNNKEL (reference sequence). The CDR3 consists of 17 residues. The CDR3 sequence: CASSLLAGGPLPYEQYF. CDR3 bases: TGTGCCAGCAGCCTACTAGCGGGAGGGCCTTTACCCTACGAGCAGTACTTC.

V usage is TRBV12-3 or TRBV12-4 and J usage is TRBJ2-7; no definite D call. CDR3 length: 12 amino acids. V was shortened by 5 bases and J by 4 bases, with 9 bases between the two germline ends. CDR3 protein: CASSTRRYEQYF. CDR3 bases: TGTGCCAGCAGTACCCGTCGGTACGAGCAGTACTTC.

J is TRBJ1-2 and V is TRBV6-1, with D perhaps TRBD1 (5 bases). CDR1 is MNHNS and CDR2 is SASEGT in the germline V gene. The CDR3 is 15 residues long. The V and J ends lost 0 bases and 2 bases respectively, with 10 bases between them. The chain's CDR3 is CASSEASQGNYGYTF. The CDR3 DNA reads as TGTGCCAGCAGTGAAGCTAGTCAGGGAAACTATGGCTACACCTTC.

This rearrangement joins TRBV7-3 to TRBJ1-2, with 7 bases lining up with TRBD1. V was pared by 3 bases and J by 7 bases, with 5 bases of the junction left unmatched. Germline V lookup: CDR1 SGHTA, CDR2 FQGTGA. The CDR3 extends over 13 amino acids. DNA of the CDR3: TGTGCCAGCAGCTTGGGACAGTTGGTTGGCTACACCTTC. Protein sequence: CASSLGQLVGYTF.

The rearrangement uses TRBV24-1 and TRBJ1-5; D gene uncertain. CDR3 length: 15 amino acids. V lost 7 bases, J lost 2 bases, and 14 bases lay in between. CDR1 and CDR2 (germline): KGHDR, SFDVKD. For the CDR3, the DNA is TGTGCCACCAGGAGGGTCGGTGGAGGCAATCAGCCCCAGCATTTT. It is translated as CATRRVGGGNQPQHF.

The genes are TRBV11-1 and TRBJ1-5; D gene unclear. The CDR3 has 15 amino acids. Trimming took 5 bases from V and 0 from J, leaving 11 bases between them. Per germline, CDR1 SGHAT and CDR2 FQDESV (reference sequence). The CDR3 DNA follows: TGTGCCAGCAGCCCTATCGGGGATAGCAATCAGCCCCAGCATTTT. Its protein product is CASSPIGDSNQPQHF.

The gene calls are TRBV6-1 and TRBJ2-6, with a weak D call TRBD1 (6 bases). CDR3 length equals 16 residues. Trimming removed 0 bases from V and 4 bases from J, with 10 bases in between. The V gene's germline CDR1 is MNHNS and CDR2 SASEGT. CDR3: CASSEARGSGANVLTF. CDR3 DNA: TGTGCCAGCAGTGAAGCCAGGGGTTCCGGGGCCAACGTCCTGACTTTC.